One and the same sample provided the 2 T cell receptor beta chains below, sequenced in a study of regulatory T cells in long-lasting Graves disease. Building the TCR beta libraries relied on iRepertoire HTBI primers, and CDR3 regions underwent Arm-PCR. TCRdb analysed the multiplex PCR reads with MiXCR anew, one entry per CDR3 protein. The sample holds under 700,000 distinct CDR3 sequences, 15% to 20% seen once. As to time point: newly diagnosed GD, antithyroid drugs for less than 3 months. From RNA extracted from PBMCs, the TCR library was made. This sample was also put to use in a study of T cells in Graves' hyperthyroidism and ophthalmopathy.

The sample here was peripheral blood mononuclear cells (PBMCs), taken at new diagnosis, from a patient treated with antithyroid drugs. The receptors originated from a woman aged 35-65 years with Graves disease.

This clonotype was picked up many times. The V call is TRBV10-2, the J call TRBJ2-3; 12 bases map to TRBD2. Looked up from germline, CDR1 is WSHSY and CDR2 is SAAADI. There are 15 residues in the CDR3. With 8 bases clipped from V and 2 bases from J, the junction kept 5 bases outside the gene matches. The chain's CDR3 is CASLRLAGATDTQYF. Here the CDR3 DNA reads TGCGCCAGCCTCCGACTAGCGGGGGCCACAGATACGCAGTATTTT.

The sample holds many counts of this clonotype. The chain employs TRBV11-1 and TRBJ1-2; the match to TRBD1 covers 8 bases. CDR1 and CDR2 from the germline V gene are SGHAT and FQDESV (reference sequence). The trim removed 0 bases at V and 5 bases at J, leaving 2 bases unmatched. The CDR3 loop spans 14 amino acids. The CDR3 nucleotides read TGTGCCAGCAGCTTAGCGGGACAGGCGTATGGCTACACCTTC. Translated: CASSLAGQAYGYTF.